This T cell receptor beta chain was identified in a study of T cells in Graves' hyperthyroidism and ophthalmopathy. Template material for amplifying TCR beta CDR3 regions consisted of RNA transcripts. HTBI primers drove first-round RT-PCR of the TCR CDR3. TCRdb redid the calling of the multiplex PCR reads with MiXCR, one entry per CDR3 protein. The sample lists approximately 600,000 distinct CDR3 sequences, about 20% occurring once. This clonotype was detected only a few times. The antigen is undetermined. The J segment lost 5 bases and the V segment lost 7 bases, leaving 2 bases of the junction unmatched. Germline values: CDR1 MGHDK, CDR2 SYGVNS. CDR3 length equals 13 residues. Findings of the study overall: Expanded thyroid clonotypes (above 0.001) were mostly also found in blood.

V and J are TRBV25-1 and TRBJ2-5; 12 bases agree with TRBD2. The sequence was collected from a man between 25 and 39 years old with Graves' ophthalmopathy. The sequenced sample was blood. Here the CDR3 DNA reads TGTGCCAGCAAAACTAGCGGGAGGGAGACCCAGTACTTC. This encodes CASKTSGRETQYF.